Below, 8 T cell receptor beta chains from the same sample are listed, as sequenced in a study of prognosis after radiotherapy for stage I lung cancer. With two-round multiplex PCR, TCR beta CDR3 sequences were amplified from genomic DNA. Amplification in first-round PCR relied on primers specific to each TRBV and TRBJ gene. TCRdb re-called the multiplex PCR reads with MiXCR, one entry per CDR3 protein. Among 20,000 to 25,000 distinct CDR3 sequences listed, about two fifths were seen once. Here the sequenced sample was PBMCs, taken before or after stereotactic body radiation therapy (not recorded which). The origin of the receptors is a donor over 45 with non-small cell lung cancer.

CDR3 nucleotides: TGTGCCAGCAGTGAATGGCCCCGGGACATAATCAGGAGTTACGAGCAGTACTTC. Amino acid sequence: CASSEWPRDIIRSYEQYF. The chain carries TRBV25-1 and TRBJ2-7; TRBD1 is a possible D gene (6 bases). Germline V gene data show CDR1 as MGHDK and CDR2 as SYGVNS. The V and J ends lost 1 base and 4 bases respectively, with 23 bases between them. The CDR3 runs to 18 residues.

Remarks on this clonotype: Given a far larger clone just one base away, this is likely a sequencing read error. The chain links TRBV7-8 to TRBJ2-3; no reliable D call. Germline CDR1 is SGHVS and CDR2 is FQNEAQ. This CDR3 spans 12 amino acids. V was shortened by 8 bases and J by 3 bases, with 9 bases between the two germline ends. The chain's CDR3 is CASHLATDTQYF. The CDR3, as DNA: TGTGCCAGCCACTTGGCGACAGATACGCAGTATTTT.

This clonotype has ten or more counts. V usage is TRBV9 and J usage is TRBJ1-1; 10 nucleotides match TRBD1. CDR1 SGDLS and CDR2 YYNGEE come from the germline V gene. CDR3 length: 14 amino acids. The junction had 4 bases not matched to a gene; V was cut back by 3 bases and J by 5 bases. The CDR3 protein is CASSARDRGTEAFF. CDR3 nucleotide sequence: TGTGCCAGCAGCGCCCGGGACAGGGGTACTGAAGCTTTCTTT.

This chain connects TRBV20-1 to TRBJ2-3, with TRBD2 matching 7 bases. The CDR3 has 15 amino acids. Germline CDR1 reads DFQATT; CDR2 reads SNEGSKA (reference sequence). Trimming removed 4 bases from V and 1 base from J; junction bases left unmatched: 8. The CDR3 reads CSANVGGEGTDTQYF. CDR3 coding DNA: TGCAGTGCTAATGTGGGAGGGGAAGGCACAGATACGCAGTATTTT.

As DNA, the CDR3 is TGTGCCAGTAGCCTAGGGGGTTGGTATGTTTCACCCCTCCACTTT. Residues: CASSLGGWYVSPLHF. This chain connects TRBV19 to TRBJ1-6, with D possibly being TRBD1 (6 bases). V dropped 6 bases and J dropped 9 bases, with 18 bases sitting between them. Germline V gene sequence: CDR1 LNHDA, CDR2 SQIVND (reference sequence). The CDR3 runs to 15 residues.

This clonotype showed up just a few times. The rearrangement uses TRBV5-8 and TRBJ1-3; D possibly corresponds to TRBD1 (6 bases). Trimming took 10 bases from V and 2 from J, leaving 19 bases between them. The CDR3 contains 15 residues. Germline CDR1 is SGHTS and CDR2 is YDEGEE. DNA for the CDR3: TGTGCCTTCGCCCCACAGGGAGTTACTGGAAACACCATATATTTT. Translated: CAFAPQGVTGNTIYF.

The chain uses TRBV7-9 and TRBJ1-3, with D uncertain. The V gene lost 4 bases and the J gene lost 4 bases, with 5 bases spanning the gap. Germline V gives CDR1 SEHNR, CDR2 FQNEAQ (reference sequence). The CDR3 extends over 12 amino acids. CDR3 DNA: TGTGCCAGCAGCTCGACAGGAAACACCATATATTTT. This gives the protein CASSSTGNTIYF. The full variable domain, with the rest looked up from reference TRBV7-9 and TRBJ1-3, is DTGVSQNPRHKITKRGQNVTFRCDPISEHNRLYWYRQTLGQGPEFLTYFQNEAQLEKSRLLSDRFSAERPKGSFSTLEIQRTEQGDSAMYLCASSSTGNTIYFGEGSWLTVV.

Sample share makes this clonotype medium-sized. The chain employs TRBV6-1 and TRBJ1-6, with a possible D match to TRBD1 (6 bases). The CDR3 is 15 residues long. Germline V gives CDR1 MNHNS, CDR2 SASEGT. V shed 6 bases and J shed 4 bases, with 13 bases lying between them. The CDR3 region has the DNA TGTGCCAGCAGGGGAGGGGGAACGTATAATTCACCCCTCCACTTT. Its protein product is CASRGGGTYNSPLHF.